This TCR beta chain is from a study of T cell repertoires in cytomegalovirus infection. This clonotype occurred many times. Germline assignment: CDR1 SGHTA and CDR2 FQGNSA. The CDR3 is made up of 14 amino acids. After removal of 5 bases from V and 4 bases from J, the junction contained 5 bases not matched to a gene. TCRdb called the reads again in MiXCR, with one record for every CDR3 protein. The sample holds about 310,000 distinct CDR3 sequences, 17% seen once. Sequenced input: PBMCs. The gene calls are TRBV7-2 and TRBJ1-1; 9 bases agree with TRBD1. This clonotype originated in a human donor in good health (CMV status not recorded). Some clones in this sample may be carry-over from other donors' samples. The CDR3 sequence is CASSADRGSTEAFF. DNA for the CDR3: TGTGCCAGCAGCGCGGACAGGGGCTCCACTGAAGCTTTCTTT.